This is a list of T cell receptor beta chains from one sample in a study of blood T cell repertoires in COVID-19. The assay was immunoSEQ multiplex PCR, and TCRdb's table has in-frame clones only and misses some. The data show more than 95,000 clones, nearly 90% seen once. Material for sequencing was peripheral blood. These receptor sequences come from a man aged 50-59 years in a cohort sampled during active COVID-19. CDR3s include the opening cysteine and the closing phenylalanine or tryptophan. The D gene is left open where the match is weak. The size field is filled for only some rows; it gives once, few, many or a size class.

d_gene: NA; v_gene: TRBV28; j_gene: TRBJ2-1; abundance: NA; CDR3nt: TGTGCCAGCAGCCCGTGGCGGGATGAGCAGTTCTTC; CDR3aa: CASSPWRDEQFF
d_gene: NA; v_gene: TRBV4-2; j_gene: TRBJ2-2; abundance: NA; CDR3nt: TGTGCCAGCAGCCAAGAACAGTCCCGCACCGGGGAGCTGTTTTTT; CDR3aa: CASSQEQSRTGELFF
d_gene: NA; v_gene: TRBV12-3/TRBV12-4; j_gene: TRBJ1-2; abundance: NA; CDR3nt: TGTGCCAGCAGATCGGACAGCCGGGACTACACCTTC; CDR3aa: CASRSDSRDYTF
d_gene: NA; v_gene: TRBV5-1; j_gene: TRBJ2-5; abundance: NA; CDR3nt: TGCGCCAGCAGCTTGAAAGGGGCTCAGGAGACCCAGTACTTC; CDR3aa: CASSLKGAQETQYF
d_gene: TRBD2; v_gene: TRBV2; j_gene: TRBJ2-2; abundance: NA; CDR3nt: TGTGCCATTTCGGGAGGGGGGCAGAACACCGGGGAGCTGTTTTTT; CDR3aa: CAISGGGQNTGELFF
d_gene: TRBD1; v_gene: TRBV19; j_gene: TRBJ1-5; abundance: few; CDR3nt: TGTGCCAGTACGGACAGGAGTCAGCCCCAGCATTTT; CDR3aa: CASTDRSQPQHF
d_gene: TRBD1; v_gene: TRBV6-5; j_gene: TRBJ1-6; abundance: NA; CDR3nt: TGTGCCAGCAAAGGGGCAGGGGGTATCAATTCACCCCTCCACTTT; CDR3aa: CASKGAGGINSPLHF
d_gene: NA; v_gene: TRBV5-1; j_gene: TRBJ2-1; abundance: NA; CDR3nt: TGCGCCAGCAGCCAATTGACAGCGTACAATGAGCAGTTCTTC; CDR3aa: CASSQLTAYNEQFF
d_gene: NA; v_gene: TRBV12-3/TRBV12-4; j_gene: TRBJ1-2; abundance: NA; CDR3nt: TGTGCCAGCACCACGGGGATTAACTATGGCTACACCTTC; CDR3aa: CASTTGINYGYTF
d_gene: TRBD1; v_gene: TRBV9; j_gene: TRBJ1-4; abundance: once; CDR3nt: TGTGCCAGCAGCGAGGACAGGTTCAATGAAAAACTGTTTTTT; CDR3aa: CASSEDRFNEKLFF
d_gene: NA; v_gene: TRBV5-4; j_gene: TRBJ1-3; abundance: NA; CDR3nt: TGTGCCAGCAGCTTGCAAGGAAACACCATATATTTT; CDR3aa: CASSLQGNTIYF
d_gene: TRBD1; v_gene: TRBV9; j_gene: TRBJ1-2; abundance: NA; CDR3nt: TGTGCCAGCAGCGCTGGGACAGGGACCCATGGCTACACCTTC; CDR3aa: CASSAGTGTHGYTF
d_gene: NA; v_gene: TRBV5-5; j_gene: TRBJ2-7; abundance: NA; CDR3nt: TGTGCCAGCAGCTTGTTGAGCGGTAATGCCTACGAGCAGTACTTC; CDR3aa: CASSLLSGNAYEQYF
d_gene: NA; v_gene: TRBV6-2/TRBV6-3; j_gene: TRBJ1-1; abundance: NA; CDR3nt: TGTGCCAGCAGTTACTCGGAAACGACCGGGACTGAAGCTTTCTTT; CDR3aa: CASSYSETTGTEAFF
d_gene: NA; v_gene: TRBV6-5; j_gene: TRBJ1-1; abundance: NA; CDR3nt: TGTGCCAGCAGTCCAGGGCGGAAGAACACTGAAGCTTTCTTT; CDR3aa: CASSPGRKNTEAFF
d_gene: TRBD1; v_gene: TRBV19; j_gene: TRBJ1-2; abundance: NA; CDR3nt: TGTGCCACCACACAGGACAGGGGTATCTATGGCTACACCTTC; CDR3aa: CATTQDRGIYGYTF
d_gene: TRBD1; v_gene: TRBV9; j_gene: TRBJ2-6; abundance: NA; CDR3nt: TGTGCCAGCAGTGAGACAGGGAACGGGGCCAACGTCCTGACTTTC; CDR3aa: CASSETGNGANVLTF
d_gene: NA; v_gene: TRBV21-1; j_gene: TRBJ1-5; abundance: NA; CDR3nt: TGTGCCAGCAGCAAAGAGTTCATGGACAGGGCAGAAAGCAATCAGCCCCAGCATTTT; CDR3aa: CASSKEFMDRAESNQPQHF
d_gene: NA; v_gene: TRBV19; j_gene: TRBJ2-1; abundance: once; CDR3nt: TGTGCCAGTAGTGCCCCAGGGGCCGTACACAATGAGCAGTTCTTC; CDR3aa: CASSAPGAVHNEQFF
d_gene: TRBD2; v_gene: TRBV2; j_gene: TRBJ2-5; abundance: NA; CDR3nt: TGTGCCAGCAGTGGGGCGGGGGTTGACCAAGAGACCCAGTACTTC; CDR3aa: CASSGAGVDQETQYF
d_gene: TRBD2; v_gene: TRBV6-2/TRBV6-3; j_gene: TRBJ2-5; abundance: NA; CDR3nt: TGTGCCAGCAGTCGCAAGCGGGGCCCTCAAGGGACCCAGTACTTC; CDR3aa: CASSRKRGPQGTQYF
d_gene: NA; v_gene: TRBV7-9; j_gene: TRBJ1-2; abundance: NA; CDR3nt: TGTGCCAGCAGCCCTCAGGAGGAAGATGGCTACACCTTC; CDR3aa: CASSPQEEDGYTF
d_gene: NA; v_gene: TRBV7-9; j_gene: TRBJ1-1; abundance: once; CDR3nt: TGTGCCAGCAGCTTAAATGGGTGGAGGAACACTGAAGCTTTCTTT; CDR3aa: CASSLNGWRNTEAFF
d_gene: TRBD1; v_gene: TRBV9; j_gene: TRBJ2-7; abundance: NA; CDR3nt: TGTGCCAGCAGCGTAGCGCCGGGACAGAACTCCTACGAGCAGTACTTC; CDR3aa: CASSVAPGQNSYEQYF
d_gene: TRBD2; v_gene: TRBV4-3; j_gene: TRBJ2-1; abundance: NA; CDR3nt: TGCGCCAGCAGCCAAGATGTAAGCGGGGCCCACAATGAGCAGTTCTTC; CDR3aa: CASSQDVSGAHNEQFF
d_gene: TRBD1; v_gene: TRBV2; j_gene: TRBJ2-2; abundance: NA; CDR3nt: TGTGCCAGCAGTGGACAGGGGGCGATCACCGGGGAGCTGTTTTTT; CDR3aa: CASSGQGAITGELFF
d_gene: TRBD1; v_gene: TRBV10-3; j_gene: TRBJ1-1; abundance: NA; CDR3nt: TGTGCCATCTCGGGACAGGGGGCGTCTGAAGCTTTCTTT; CDR3aa: CAISGQGASEAFF
d_gene: NA; v_gene: TRBV11-2; j_gene: TRBJ1-5; abundance: NA; CDR3nt: TGTGCCAGCAGCTCACTCGCTAATCAGCCCCAGCATTTT; CDR3aa: CASSSLANQPQHF
d_gene: TRBD1; v_gene: TRBV7-9; j_gene: TRBJ1-3; abundance: few; CDR3nt: TGTGCCAGCACCAGACAGGGTAGTGGAAACACCATATATTTT; CDR3aa: CASTRQGSGNTIYF
d_gene: NA; v_gene: TRBV6-5; j_gene: TRBJ1-1; abundance: NA; CDR3nt: TGTGCCAGCAGTTACTCGAGGCTGGGTAACACTGAAGCTTTCTTT; CDR3aa: CASSYSRLGNTEAFF
d_gene: NA; v_gene: TRBV6-6; j_gene: TRBJ1-2; abundance: once; CDR3nt: TGTGCCACCCGAAGGGGGGGTTCAAATGGCTACACCTTC; CDR3aa: CATRRGGSNGYTF
d_gene: TRBD1; v_gene: TRBV7-3; j_gene: TRBJ2-2; abundance: NA; CDR3nt: TGTGCCAGCAGCTTAGCGACAGGGGGCACCGGGGAGCTGTTTTTT; CDR3aa: CASSLATGGTGELFF
d_gene: TRBD1; v_gene: TRBV5-4; j_gene: TRBJ2-5; abundance: once; CDR3nt: TGTGCCAGCAGCCGCCGGGACAGGGGGTTCGAGACCCAGTACTTC; CDR3aa: CASSRRDRGFETQYF
d_gene: TRBD2; v_gene: TRBV19; j_gene: TRBJ2-3; abundance: NA; CDR3nt: TGTGCCAGTAGTATCGTGCTAGCGGGACGCACAGATACGCAGTATTTT; CDR3aa: CASSIVLAGRTDTQYF
d_gene: TRBD2; v_gene: TRBV3-1/TRBV3-2; j_gene: TRBJ2-3; abundance: NA; CDR3nt: TGTGCCAGCAGCCGCGGGACTAGCGGGGGGGCCCGTGATACGCAGTATTTT; CDR3aa: CASSRGTSGGARDTQYF
d_gene: NA; v_gene: TRBV5-1; j_gene: TRBJ2-7; abundance: NA; CDR3nt: TGCGCCAGCAGCTTGGGTGGAGACGTAAACCCGTACTTC; CDR3aa: CASSLGGDVNPYF